These T cell receptor beta chains were read from a single sample in a study of blood T cell repertoires in COVID-19. Method: immunoSEQ multiplex PCR; TCRdb's copy keeps in-frame clones and lacks some. The repertoire consists of hundreds of thousands of clones, with 75% to 90% occurring once and the leading ten covering roughly 2.3%. Material for sequencing was PBMCs or T cells enriched from blood (not recorded which). The receptors originated from a man between 25 and 39 years old who had recovered from COVID-19. Each CDR3 is given with its conserved first and last residue. Fields, in order: clone size, J gene, D gene, V gene, CDR3 protein, CDR3 DNA. D genes are given only for firm matches. Clone size appears in some rows only: once, few, many, or a class for an expanded clone.

>.|TRBJ1-4|TRBD1|TRBV3-1/TRBV3-2
CASGQGAKGEKLFF
TGTGCCAGCGGACAGGGGGCGAAAGGGGAAAAACTGTTTTTT
>.|TRBJ1-2|.|TRBV29-1
CSVDLGGNLGYTF
TGCAGCGTTGATCTGGGGGGAAATCTCGGCTACACCTTC
>.|TRBJ2-3|.|TRBV19
CASTARHTDTQYF
TGTGCCAGTACGGCCAGACACACAGATACGCAGTATTTT
>.|TRBJ1-2|.|TRBV20-1
CSASGGGPPNYGYTF
TGCAGTGCTAGTGGGGGGGGGCCCCCAAACTATGGCTACACCTTC
>.|TRBJ1-2|.|TRBV5-5
CASSLAGDTNYGYTF
TGTGCCAGCAGCTTGGCGGGGGATACTAACTATGGCTACACCTTC
>.|TRBJ1-6|.|TRBV14
CASSQQRRDWSSYNSPLHF
TGTGCCAGCAGCCAACAACGAAGGGACTGGAGCTCCTATAATTCACCCCTCCACTTT
>.|TRBJ2-5|TRBD1|TRBV15
CATSWTGGEETQYF
TGTGCCACCAGTTGGACAGGGGGAGAAGAGACCCAGTACTTC
>few|TRBJ2-4|.|TRBV9
CASSVDQDSTDIQYF
TGTGCCAGCAGCGTAGATCAGGACAGCACGGACATTCAGTACTTC
>.|TRBJ2-1|.|TRBV7-2
CASSLGFGLDYNEQFF
TGTGCCAGCAGCTTAGGGTTCGGCCTAGATTACAATGAGCAGTTCTTC
>.|TRBJ2-2|.|TRBV18
CASSPQSGFTGELFF
TGTGCCAGCTCACCTCAATCAGGGTTCACCGGGGAGCTGTTTTTT
>.|TRBJ1-2|TRBD1|TRBV5-4
CASSPGQGVLLGYTF
TGTGCCAGCAGCCCGGGACAGGGGGTCTTACTTGGCTACACCTTC
>.|TRBJ2-1|.|TRBV12-3/TRBV12-4
CASSFFPNEQFF
TGTGCCAGCAGTTTTTTTCCTAATGAGCAGTTCTTC
>.|TRBJ1-3|.|TRBV3-1/TRBV3-2
CASSRQGWASSGNTIYF
TGTGCCAGCAGCCGCCAGGGGTGGGCCTCCTCTGGAAACACCATATATTTT
>.|TRBJ1-1|TRBD1|TRBV10-3
CAIRDRPGNTEAFF
TGTGCCATCAGGGACAGGCCTGGGAACACTGAAGCTTTCTTT
>few|TRBJ2-3|.|TRBV5-1
CASSLGTTTDTQYF
TGCGCCAGCAGCTTGGGGACTACCACAGATACGCAGTATTTT
>.|TRBJ2-1|TRBD2|TRBV6-2/TRBV6-3
CASSYSPSGGALNEQFF
TGTGCCAGCAGTTACTCGCCCAGCGGGGGGGCCTTAAATGAGCAGTTCTTC
>few|TRBJ1-1|.|TRBV7-9
CASSLQGRVTEAFF
TGTGCCAGCAGCTTACAGGGGAGGGTCACTGAAGCTTTCTTT
>few|TRBJ2-3|.|TRBV7-9
CASSLLGSPTDTQYF
TGTGCCAGCAGCTTACTGGGCAGCCCCACAGATACGCAGTATTTT
>once|TRBJ1-1|.|TRBV3-1/TRBV3-2
CASSPTTGTPEAFF
TGTGCCAGCAGCCCCACTACAGGGACCCCTGAAGCTTTCTTT
>.|TRBJ1-2|TRBD1|TRBV10-2
CASRATGSYGYTF
TGCGCCAGCAGAGCGACAGGGTCCTATGGCTACACCTTC
>.|TRBJ2-5|.|TRBV11-2
CASSSSGETQYF
TGTGCCAGCAGCTCGAGTGGTGAGACCCAGTACTTC